This TCR beta chain was sequenced in a study of T cells in Graves' hyperthyroidism and ophthalmopathy. Points from the study as a whole: Most thyroid clonotypes expanded above 0.001 were also detected in blood. With a median lead of around 5.9 months before onset, the model predicted ophthalmopathy.

The study excluded patients with uncontrolled infection, other autoimmune disease, pregnancy or lactation. The CDR3 is made up of 14 amino acids. V was cut by 5 bases and J by 3 bases, with 13 bases left in between. Amplification targeted TCR beta CDR3 regions from RNA transcripts. The primer set for the first-round RT-PCR of the TCR CDR3 was HTBI. Each CDR3 protein is one row after TCRdb ran MiXCR on the multiplex PCR reads. Among hundreds of thousands of distinct CDR3 sequences, less than 20% were seen once, and the ten largest hold approximately 30%. This clonotype has ten or more counts. The target antigen is unknown.

Specimen: blood. V and J are TRBV12-3 or TRBV12-4 and TRBJ1-2; D is perhaps TRBD1 (5 bases). The TCR originated in a woman under 30 with Graves' ophthalmopathy. CDR3 nucleotide sequence: TGTGCCAGCAGTCGAAGGGGTAGAGACTATGGCTACACCTTC. Protein product: CASSRRGRDYGYTF.